The source of this T cell receptor beta chain is a study of blood T cell repertoires in COVID-19. At the level of the study: T cells, B-cell-depleted T cells, or PBMCs supplied cDNA or gDNA.

As handled by the study authors: Estimation of nucleated cell counts relied on the amplification of reference gene primers. This table comes from immunoSEQ multiplex PCR, and its TCRdb copy is limited to in-frame clones, with some not included. V, J and clone size are taken as reported in that table, and D and trimming were inferred from the DNA itself. The data show 70,000 to 80,000 clones, about 80% seen once. This CDR3 is built from 12 residues. The V end was cut by 7 bases, the J end by 5 bases, with 11 bases between. In germline, CDR1 is SEHNR, CDR2 FQNEAQ (reference sequence). The receptor comes from a man aged 50-59 years with acute or convalescent COVID-19. Sequencing was carried out using peripheral blood. J is TRBJ1-1 and V is TRBV7-9; D possibly corresponds to TRBD1 (5 bases). CDR3 sequence reads: CASTRRGTEAFF. The DNA of the CDR3 is TGTGCCAGCACGCGGCGGGGGACTGAAGCTTTCTTT.